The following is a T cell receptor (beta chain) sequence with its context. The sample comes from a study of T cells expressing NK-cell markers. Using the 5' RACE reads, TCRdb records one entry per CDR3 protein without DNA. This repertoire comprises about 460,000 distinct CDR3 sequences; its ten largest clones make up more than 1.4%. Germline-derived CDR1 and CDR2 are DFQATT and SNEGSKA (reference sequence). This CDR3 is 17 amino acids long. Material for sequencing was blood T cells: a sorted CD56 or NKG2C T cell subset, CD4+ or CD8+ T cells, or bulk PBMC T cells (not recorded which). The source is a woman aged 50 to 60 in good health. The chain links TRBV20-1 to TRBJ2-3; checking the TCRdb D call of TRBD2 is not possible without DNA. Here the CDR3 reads CSARGLSRRERADTQYF.